What follows are 11 T cell receptor beta chains derived from one specimen sequenced in a study of cytomegalovirus exposure and HLA in healthy donors. TCRdb's table, derived via immunoSEQ multiplex PCR, lists solely in-frame clones and lacks some. The repertoire holds roughly 150,000 clones, with 85% to 95% as singletons. The sequenced material came from PBMCs. These receptors originate from a man between 18 and 35 years old in good health and CMV-seropositive.

The V and J genes are TRBV4-2 and TRBJ2-3; 7 nucleotides align to TRBD2. CDR3 size: 16 residues. V gave up 8 bases and J gave up 2 bases; unmatched junction bases: 13. Germline V CDR1 and CDR2: LGHNA, YNFKEQ. CDR3 in amino acids: CASASGTFLATDTQYF. CDR3 nucleotide sequence: TGTGCCAGCGCCAGCGGGACCTTCCTTGCCACAGATACGCAGTATTTT.

This rearrangement joins TRBV9 to TRBJ2-7; D might be TRBD2 (5 bases). Per germline, CDR1 SGDLS and CDR2 YYNGEE. V was cut by 0 bases and J by 4 bases, with 14 bases left in between. The CDR3 sequence is 15 residues long. CDR3 in amino acids: CASSVGRGETYEQYF. The CDR3 DNA is TGTGCCAGCAGCGTAGGTCGGGGAGAAACGTACGAGCAGTACTTC.

The chain couples TRBV6-6 to TRBJ2-7; 11 bases match TRBD1. Germline-derived CDR1 and CDR2 are MNHNY and SVGAGI (reference sequence). V dropped 6 bases and J dropped 8; count of bases not matched to a gene: 9. This CDR3 contains 14 residues. CDR3 protein: CASSPRTGGIKQYF. The DNA of the CDR3 is TGTGCCAGCAGCCCTCGGACAGGGGGCATTAAGCAGTACTTC.

This chain uses TRBV29-1 with TRBJ2-1; D not certain. Germline CDR1 and CDR2: SQVTM and ANQGSEA. V lost 7 bases and J 7 bases, leaving 8 bases between the germline ends. CDR3 length equals 10 residues. The CDR3 protein is CSAKTNEQFF. The CDR3 DNA reads TGCAGCGCTAAAACGAATGAGCAGTTCTTC.

The V gene is TRBV5-1, the J gene TRBJ2-7; 7 bases fit TRBD2. This CDR3 comprises 16 residues. J was trimmed by 2 bases and V by 4 bases; bases with no gene match: 12. From germline, CDR1 is SGHRS and CDR2 YFSETQ. The CDR3 reads CASSQGGSGVPYEQYF. In nucleotides, the CDR3 is TGCGCCAGCAGCCAAGGAGGGAGCGGGGTACCCTACGAGCAGTACTTC. Combining the CDR3 with reference TRBV5-1 and TRBJ2-7 gives the whole variable domain KAGVTQTPRYLIKTRGQQVTLSCSPISGHRSVSWYQQTPGQGLQFLFEYFSETQRNKGNFPGRFSGRQFSNSRSEMNVSTLELGDSALYLCASSQGGSGVPYEQYFGPGTRLTVT.

The chain employs TRBV9 and TRBJ2-5; tentatively, D is TRBD1 (5 bases). The germline CDR1 and CDR2 sequences are SGDLS and YYNGEE. V gave up 3 bases and J gave up 4 bases, with 19 bases separating them. The CDR3 sequence is 16 residues long. CDR3 loop: CASSDSWAGRSETQYF. The CDR3 DNA follows: TGTGCCAGCAGCGACTCGTGGGCAGGGCGATCAGAGACCCAGTACTTC.

The rearrangement links TRBV15 to TRBJ2-3; D gene ambiguous. The CDR3 runs 14 residues. Germline CDR1 reads LNHNV; CDR2 reads YYDKDF (reference sequence). V dropped 9 bases and J dropped 0 bases, with 13 bases sitting between them. CDR3 nucleotide sequence: TGTGCCACAGCCCCCGTGAGTAGCACAGATACGCAGTATTTT. As protein: CATAPVSSTDTQYF.

The gene calls are TRBV4-2 and TRBJ2-3, with D unresolved. CDR1 and CDR2 (germline): LGHNA, YNFKEQ. V was trimmed by 2 bases and J by 0 bases, leaving 9 bases between them. The CDR3 sequence is 15 residues long. The chain's CDR3 is CASSQTPSSTDTQYF. As DNA, the CDR3 is TGTGCCAGCAGCCAAACACCATCAAGCACAGATACGCAGTATTTT.

The chain employs TRBV2 and TRBJ1-6, with TRBD1 identical over 7 bases. Germline V gives CDR1 SNHLY, CDR2 FYNNEI. V was clipped by 7 bases and J by 7 bases; unmatched bases: 10. CDR3 length equals 15 residues. The CDR3 bases are TGTGCCAGCAACCCTGACAGGGCTGGGAATTCACCCCTCCACTTT. Protein product: CASNPDRAGNSPLHF.

The rearrangement joins TRBV5-1 to TRBJ2-7, with a possible D match to TRBD1 (6 bases). Germline CDR1 reads SGHRS; CDR2 reads YFSETQ. With 4 bases removed from V and 4 bases from J, the gap between germline ends came to 9 bases. This CDR3 has 12 amino acids. The CDR3 DNA is TGCGCCAGCAGCCCGGACAGTTACGAGCAGTACTTC. Translation: CASSPDSYEQYF.

The chain recombines TRBV29-1 with TRBJ2-7, with a weak D call TRBD1 (6 bases). V dropped 2 bases and J dropped 4 bases, with 18 bases sitting between them. The CDR3 covers 15 residues. Germline CDR1 is SQVTM and CDR2 is ANQGSEA. CDR3 in DNA: TGCAGCGTTGAAAGAGGTAGTCAGGGGATGTACGAGCAGTACTTC. This codes for CSVERGSQGMYEQYF.